The present T cell receptor beta chain was sequenced within a study of blood T cell repertoires in COVID-19 (dated by TCRdb to the early 2020s). Context from the whole study: Samples covering the acute and convalescent phases of COVID-19 were provided by collaborators in the United States, Italy and Spain. Where available, HLA class I and class II types were obtained from metadata supplied by the sample provider rather than from assay-based typing. The sample metadata nearly always contained a de-identified subject ID, COVID-19 status, age in years and sex. The repertoires were released in a freely available public database meant as a resource for research on the immune response to SARS-CoV-2. Subjects who had been exposed to COVID-19, were actively infected with it, or had recovered from it provided the deeply sampled blood TCRbeta repertoires that made up the dataset. The prospective study material was composed of cDNA or gDNA derived from T cells, B-cell-depleted T cells, or PBMCs. The samples were drawn from the first 160 participants of the ongoing ImmuneRACE study and from over 950 subjects provided by 6 global collaborators. Beyond this particular receptor, the publication reports: Clinical and demographic metadata were provided uncurated, with the amount varying by source and participant.

TCRbeta CDR3 regions were amplified from genomic DNA using the immunoSEQ Assay, a bias-controlled multiplex PCR. The authors' pipeline ran thus. Within the assay, amplification of reference gene primers was used to estimate how many nucleated cells each sample contained. Sequence reads were collapsed and filtered to measure the absolute abundance of every unique TCRbeta CDR3 rearrangement. Productive Simpson clonality was computed per sample as the square root of Simpson's diversity index over productive rearrangements. This immuneACCESS table, as held by TCRdb, lists in-frame sequences with V and J called but not all clones. Of the missing ones, under half trace to an unresolved V gene in checked studies; the others have no known cause. The DNA gave D and trimming, while V, J and clone size come from that table. The sample table shows more than 300,000 clones, and less than 90% are seen once. Clones ranked in the top ten supply approximately 5.4% of the sample.

This clone came up many times. The antigen this receptor binds is unknown. Base qualities were left out, and no much larger clone turns up one base away. From the germline V gene, CDR1 is SGHTA and CDR2 is FQGTGA. The CDR3 goes from the cysteine to the phenylalanine over 15 residues. CDR3 DNA only is kept here, 45 bases in frame from base 1. Trimming accounts for 7 bases at V and 6 bases at J, while the number of junction bases matched to no gene is 12. Participants in the prospective study were enrolled through a virtual design, were aged roughly 18 to 100 years, and lived in 24 United States geographic areas. Cohort assignment in the prospective study relied on participant-reported clinical history from a screening survey and a study questionnaire. Recovered participants in ImmuneRACE Cohort 3 were defined as having two consecutive negative NP/OP PCR tests, clearance from a healthcare professional, or resolution of symptoms. Each participant in the prospective study had whole blood, serum and a nasopharyngeal or oropharyngeal swab collected by mobile phlebotomists. Prospective study participants could optionally give additional blood draws and questionnaires over an approximately two-month period. Blood samples from the prospective study were shipped frozen or at room temperature prior to DNA extraction.

The rearrangement joined TRBV7-3 to TRBJ2-7; TRBD1 lines up with 10 middle nucleotides. The source of this sequence is a woman in her fifties or sixties who had recovered from COVID-19. Material: PBMCs or T cells enriched from blood (not recorded which). The nucleotide sequence is given as TGTGCCAGCAACCTCCCGGGACAGGGGACGCGCGAGCAGTACTTC. It codes for CASNLPGQGTREQYF.